Listed here are 12 T cell receptor beta chains from one sample, sequenced in a study of CD8 T cells in Susac syndrome. After extraction with the RNeasy kit, 0.5 to 1 ug of the RNA was reverse transcribed using random hexamers. One entry per CDR3 protein, called by TCRdb with MiXCR from the immunoSEQ multiplex PCR reads. Of roughly 140,000 distinct CDR3 sequences listed, nearly 97% are singletons. Material for sequencing was CD8+ T cells from PBMCs. These receptors came from a human donor with multiple sclerosis.

J is TRBJ2-1 and V is TRBV9; TRBD1 agrees at 10 bases. The V segment lost 0 bases and the J segment 4 bases; nucleotides outside the gene matches: 4. The germline V gene encodes CDR1 SGDLS and CDR2 YYNGEE. The CDR3 extends over 16 amino acids. The CDR3 loop is CASSVARTGGYNEQFF. CDR3 coding DNA: TGTGCCAGCAGCGTAGCTAGGACAGGGGGATACAATGAGCAGTTCTTC.

The J gene is TRBJ2-1, the V gene TRBV9, with 8 bases matching TRBD2. Germline-derived CDR1 and CDR2 are SGDLS and YYNGEE. There are 14 residues in the CDR3. J was trimmed by 9 bases and V by 0 bases; bases with no gene match: 5. The CDR3 protein is CASSVAGGLSEQFF. As DNA, the CDR3 is TGTGCCAGCAGCGTAGCGGGGGGGCTGAGTGAGCAGTTCTTC.

The chain carries TRBV13 and TRBJ2-5, with D possibly being TRBD2 (5 bases). The CDR3 sequence is 14 residues long. V lost 6 bases to trimming and J lost 0 bases, with 11 bases between them. Per germline, CDR1 PRHDT and CDR2 FYEKMQ (reference sequence). CDR3 in amino acids: CASSPPGNQETQYF. CDR3 DNA: TGTGCCAGCAGTCCTCCGGGAAACCAAGAGACCCAGTACTTC.

The V and J genes are TRBV29-1 and TRBJ2-3; weak D call: TRBD2 (7 bases). Germline CDR1 reads SQVTM; CDR2 reads ANQGSEA. CDR3 size: 15 residues. Trimming shortened V by 2 bases and J by 2 bases, and 14 bases separated the two germline ends. The CDR3 reads CSVESRGGFTDTQYF. CDR3 DNA sequence: TGCAGCGTTGAATCGAGGGGGGGTTTCACAGATACGCAGTATTTT.

The V call is TRBV6-5, the J call TRBJ1-1; 10 bases are a match to TRBD1. The germline CDR1 and CDR2 sequences are MNHEY and SVGAGI. Trimming removed 5 bases from V and 10 bases from J; junction bases left unmatched: 4. The CDR3 runs 12 residues. The CDR3 DNA is TGTGCCAGCAGTCCGGACAGGGGGGTAGCTTTCTTT. As protein: CASSPDRGVAFF.

The chain is built from TRBV27 and TRBJ2-7; the D is unclear. This CDR3 contains 13 residues. Trimming shortened V by 2 bases and J by 4 bases, and 9 bases separated the two germline ends. Germline-derived CDR1 and CDR2 are MNHEY and SMNVEV (reference sequence). The CDR3: CASSLGVNYEQYV. The CDR3 coding sequence is TGTGCCAGCAGTTTAGGGGTAAATTACGAGCAGTACGTC.

This clonotype was seen once. The rearrangement joins TRBV27 to TRBJ2-3; D gene ambiguous. The CDR3 is 14 amino acids. Germline V CDR1 and CDR2: MNHEY, SMNVEV (reference sequence). V was cut by 0 bases and J by 2 bases, with 6 bases left in between. CDR3 amino acids: CASSLSGSTDTQYF. Here the CDR3 DNA reads TGTGCCAGCAGTTTATCAGGTTCCACAGATACGCAGTATTTT.

The chain joins TRBV7-9 to TRBJ2-7; D is tentatively TRBD1 or TRBD2 (5 bases each). The CDR3 runs to 14 residues. Trimming removed 5 bases from V and 6 bases from J, with 17 bases in between. From germline, CDR1 is SEHNR and CDR2 FQNEAQ (reference sequence). CDR3 sequence: CASSGRGTPGEQYV. The CDR3 DNA follows: TGTGCCAGCAGCGGGCGAGGGACGCCAGGCGAGCAGTACGTC.

The chain employs TRBV7-2 and TRBJ2-7; TRBD2 agrees at 10 bases. Germline V gene sequence: CDR1 SGHTA, CDR2 FQGNSA. With 1 base clipped from V and 7 bases from J, the junction kept 4 bases outside the gene matches. The CDR3 consists of 14 residues. CDR3 in DNA: TGTGCCAGCAGCTTAGTGGGGACTAGCGAAGAGCAGTACTTC. As protein: CASSLVGTSEEQYF.

This chain uses TRBV20-1 with TRBJ2-5, with 10 bases lining up with TRBD2. CDR1 is DFQATT, CDR2 SNEGSKA, per germline (reference sequence). The CDR3 is 16 amino acids. With V trimmed by 2 bases and J by 3 bases, 9 bases remained unmatched. The CDR3 DNA reads TGCAGTGCTAGAACCGACGGGCTAGCGGGGGAAGAGACCCAGTACTTC. It specifies CSARTDGLAGEETQYF.

The chain uses TRBV6-5 and TRBJ2-3; D not resolved. The V end lost 3 bases, the J end lost 2 bases, and 6 bases lay between the germline ends. Germline V gives CDR1 MNHEY, CDR2 SVGAGI. This CDR3 comprises 13 residues. Here the CDR3 reads CASSYRPTDTQYF. CDR3 nucleotides: TGTGCCAGCAGTTATCGCCCCACAGATACGCAGTATTTT.

V usage is TRBV30 and J usage is TRBJ2-7; TRBD1 agrees at 7 bases. Germline CDR1 reads GTSNPN; CDR2 reads SVGIG (reference sequence). The CDR3 totals 16 residues. The V gene end was trimmed by 2 bases and the J gene end by 1 base; junction bases not matched to a gene: 11. CDR3 in DNA: TGTGCCTGGAGTTCCTACGAGACAGGGACGTCCTACGAGCAGTACTTC. This encodes CAWSSYETGTSYEQYF.